This T cell receptor beta chain stems from a study of CD8 T cells in ankylosing spondylitis. This clonotype was observed many times. Its antigen is unidentified. The CDR3 consists of 11 residues. V gave up 2 bases and J gave up 10 bases, with 6 bases separating them. CDR1 and CDR2 from the germline V gene are LGHDT and YNNKEL (reference sequence). Study-wide results and caveats: Disease-associated clones were CD8+ and fairly uncommon in peripheral blood.

Preparation of TCR beta libraries was done by quantitative 5'-RACE with molecular barcodes. TCRdb re-called the 5' RACE reads with MiXCR, one entry per CDR3 protein. The data hold approximately 240,000 distinct CDR3 sequences, with approximately 10% observed a single time. This rearrangement joins TRBV3-1 to TRBJ2-1; D is unclear. Specimen: blood, either unsorted or a sorted T cell fraction (not recorded which). The receptor was isolated from a male donor with ankylosing spondylitis or in good health (not recorded which). The DNA for the CDR3 is TGTGCCAGCAGCCAACCCGGAGAGCAGTTCTTC. This translates into CASSQPGEQFF.